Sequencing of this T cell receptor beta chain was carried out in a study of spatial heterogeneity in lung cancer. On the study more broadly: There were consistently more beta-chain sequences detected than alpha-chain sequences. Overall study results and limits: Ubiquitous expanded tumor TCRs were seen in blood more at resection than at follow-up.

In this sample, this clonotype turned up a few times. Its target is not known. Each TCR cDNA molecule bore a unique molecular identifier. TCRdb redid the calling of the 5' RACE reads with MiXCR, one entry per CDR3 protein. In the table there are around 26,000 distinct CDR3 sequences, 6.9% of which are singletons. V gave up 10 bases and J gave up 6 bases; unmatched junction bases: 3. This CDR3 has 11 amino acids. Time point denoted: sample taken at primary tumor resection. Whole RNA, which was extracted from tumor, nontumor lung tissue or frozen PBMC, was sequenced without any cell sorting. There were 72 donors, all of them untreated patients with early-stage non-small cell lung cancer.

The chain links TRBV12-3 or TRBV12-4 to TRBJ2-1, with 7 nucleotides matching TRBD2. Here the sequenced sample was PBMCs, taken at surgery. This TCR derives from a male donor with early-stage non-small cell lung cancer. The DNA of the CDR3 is TGTGCCAAGCGGGACCCCAATGAGCAGTTCTTC. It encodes CAKRDPNEQFF.